The TCR beta chain under discussion was sequenced for a study of CD8 T cells in Susac syndrome. Broader study findings: The CD4+ T cell repertoires that were profiled in Susac syndrome showed no clonal expansion.

Note on this clonotype: The antigen remains unidentified.

Germline CDR1 reads MNHEY; CDR2 reads SVGAGI. V was pared by 2 bases and J by 0 bases, with 6 bases of the junction left unmatched. This CDR3 spans 18 amino acids. RNA amounts of about 0.5 to 1 ug underwent reverse transcription with random hexamers. In TCRdb, the immunoSEQ multiplex PCR reads were re-called with MiXCR into one record per CDR3 protein. The table shows fewer than 200,000 distinct CDR3 sequences, with over 75% occurring only once. The sequence derives from a human donor with Susac syndrome. This sequence joins TRBV6-5 and TRBJ1-4, with 10 nucleotides matching TRBD1. Material: CD4+ T cells from PBMCs. DNA for the CDR3: TGTGCCAGCAGTTACCTGACAGGGGGCGTAGCAACTAATGAAAAACTGTTTTTT. Residues: CASSYLTGGVATNEKLFF.